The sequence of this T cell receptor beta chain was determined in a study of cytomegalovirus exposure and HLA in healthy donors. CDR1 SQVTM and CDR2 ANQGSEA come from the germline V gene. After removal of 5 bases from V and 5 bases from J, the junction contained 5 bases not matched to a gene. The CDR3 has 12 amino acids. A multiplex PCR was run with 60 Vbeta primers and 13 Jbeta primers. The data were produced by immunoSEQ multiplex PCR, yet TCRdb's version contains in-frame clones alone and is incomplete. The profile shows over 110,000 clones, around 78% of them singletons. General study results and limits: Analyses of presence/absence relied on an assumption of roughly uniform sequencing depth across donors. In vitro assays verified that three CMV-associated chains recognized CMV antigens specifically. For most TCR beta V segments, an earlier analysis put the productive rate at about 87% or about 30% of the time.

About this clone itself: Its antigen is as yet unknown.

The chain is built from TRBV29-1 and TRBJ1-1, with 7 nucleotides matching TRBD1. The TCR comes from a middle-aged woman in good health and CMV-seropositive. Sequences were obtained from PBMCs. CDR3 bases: TGCAGCGTTCGAGGGGGACAGACTGAAGCTTTCTTT. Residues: CSVRGGQTEAFF.